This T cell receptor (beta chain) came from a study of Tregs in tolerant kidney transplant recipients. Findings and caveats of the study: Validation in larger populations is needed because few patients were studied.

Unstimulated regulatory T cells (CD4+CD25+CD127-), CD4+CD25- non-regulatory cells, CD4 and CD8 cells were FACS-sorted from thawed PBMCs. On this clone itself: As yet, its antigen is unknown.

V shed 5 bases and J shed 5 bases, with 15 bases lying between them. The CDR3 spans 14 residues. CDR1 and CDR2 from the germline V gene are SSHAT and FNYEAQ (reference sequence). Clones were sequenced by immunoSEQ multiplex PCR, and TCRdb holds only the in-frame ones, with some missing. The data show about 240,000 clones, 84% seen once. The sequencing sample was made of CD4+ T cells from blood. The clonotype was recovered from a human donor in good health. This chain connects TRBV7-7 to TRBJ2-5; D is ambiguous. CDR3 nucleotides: TGTGCCAGCAGCCAGACCGGGCTTGGGGAGACCCAGTACTTC. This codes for CASSQTGLGETQYF.